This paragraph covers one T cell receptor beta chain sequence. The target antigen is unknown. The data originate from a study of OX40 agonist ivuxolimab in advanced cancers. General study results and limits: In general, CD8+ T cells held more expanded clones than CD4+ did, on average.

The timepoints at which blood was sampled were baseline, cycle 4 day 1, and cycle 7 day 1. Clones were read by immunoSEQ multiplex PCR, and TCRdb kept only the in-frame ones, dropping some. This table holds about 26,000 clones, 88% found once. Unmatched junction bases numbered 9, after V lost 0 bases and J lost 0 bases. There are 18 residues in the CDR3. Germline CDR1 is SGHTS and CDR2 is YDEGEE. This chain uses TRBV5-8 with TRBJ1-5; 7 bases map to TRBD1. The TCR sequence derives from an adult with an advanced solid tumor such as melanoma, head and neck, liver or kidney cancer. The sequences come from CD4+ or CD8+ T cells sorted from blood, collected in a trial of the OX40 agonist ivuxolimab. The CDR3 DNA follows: TGTGCCAGCAGCTTGGAGGGCAGGGGGGGACCTAGCAATCAGCCCCAGCATTTT. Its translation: CASSLEGRGGPSNQPQHF. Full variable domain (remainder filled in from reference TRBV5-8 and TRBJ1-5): EAGVTQSPTHLIKTRGQQATLRCSPISGHTSVYWYQQALGLGLQFLLWYDEGEERNRGNFPPRFSGRQFPNYSSELNVNALELEDSALYLCASSLEGRGGPSNQPQHFGDGTRLSIL.